These 3 T cell receptor beta chains came from one sample sequenced in a study of cytomegalovirus exposure and HLA in healthy donors. PCR primers comprised 60 Vbeta and 13 Jbeta primers. TCRdb's copy holds only in-frame clones and misses some; the assay was immunoSEQ multiplex PCR. The sample consists of 250,000 to 350,000 clones, approximately 90% of them appearing once. Sequenced sample: PBMCs. The source of these receptors is a man aged 35 to 55 in good health and CMV-seropositive.

The chain links TRBV7-3 to TRBJ2-7; D is possibly TRBD1 (5 bases). This CDR3 contains 15 residues. Trimming took off 1 base at V and 3 bases at J, with 13 bases between the two ends. Germline CDR1 reads SGHTA; CDR2 reads FQGTGA. CDR3 residues: CASSLRAGMHYEQYF. CDR3 sequence (DNA): TGTGCCAGCAGCTTAAGGGCAGGGATGCACTACGAGCAGTACTTC.

This rearrangement joins TRBV20-1 to TRBJ2-7; D gene uncertain. The germline gives CDR1 DFQATT, CDR2 SNEGSKA (reference sequence). Trimming stripped 3 bases from V and 3 bases from J, with 6 bases between. The CDR3 covers 11 residues. As DNA, the CDR3 is TGCAGTGCTAGTATCCTCTACGAGCAGTACTTC. This translates into CSASILYEQYF.

Worth noting for this clone: The sample carries other DNA sequences with the same CDR3. The chain has TRBV6-5 and TRBJ2-3, with 10 bases aligning to TRBD1. With 4 bases clipped from V and 1 base from J, the junction kept 2 bases outside the gene matches. Looked up from germline, CDR1 is MNHEY and CDR2 is SVGAGI. The CDR3 consists of 15 residues. Written as DNA, the CDR3 is TGTGCCAGCAGTTTGACAGGGGGCCGCACAGATACGCAGTATTTT. Its protein is CASSLTGGRTDTQYF.